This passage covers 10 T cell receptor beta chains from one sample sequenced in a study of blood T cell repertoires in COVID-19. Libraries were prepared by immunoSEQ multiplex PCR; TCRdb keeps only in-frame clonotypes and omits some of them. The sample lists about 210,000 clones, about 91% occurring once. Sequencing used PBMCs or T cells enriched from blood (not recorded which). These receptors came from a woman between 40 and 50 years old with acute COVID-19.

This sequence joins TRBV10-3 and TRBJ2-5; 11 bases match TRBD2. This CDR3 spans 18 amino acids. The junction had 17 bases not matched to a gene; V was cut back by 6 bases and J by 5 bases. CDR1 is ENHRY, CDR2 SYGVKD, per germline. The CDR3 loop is CAIRDRTTSGSFHETQYF. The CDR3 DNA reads TGTGCCATCAGGGACAGGACCACTAGCGGGAGTTTCCATGAGACCCAGTACTTC.

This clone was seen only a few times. The CDR3 DNA reads TGTGCCAGCAGTTTCCGGACAGGGGACGAGTATTTT. Protein product: CASSFRTGDEYF. This chain connects TRBV6-5 to TRBJ2-3; 9 nucleotides agree with TRBD1. Germline CDR1 MNHEY, CDR2 SVGAGI. There are 12 residues in the CDR3. V dropped 4 bases and J dropped 13; count of bases not matched to a gene: 6.

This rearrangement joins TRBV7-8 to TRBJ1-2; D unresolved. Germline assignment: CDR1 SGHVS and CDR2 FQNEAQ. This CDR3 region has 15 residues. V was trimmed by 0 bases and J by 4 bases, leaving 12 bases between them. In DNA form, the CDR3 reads TGTGCCAGCAGCTTAGCTTCGAAAGCGAGCTATGGCTACACCTTC. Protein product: CASSLASKASYGYTF.

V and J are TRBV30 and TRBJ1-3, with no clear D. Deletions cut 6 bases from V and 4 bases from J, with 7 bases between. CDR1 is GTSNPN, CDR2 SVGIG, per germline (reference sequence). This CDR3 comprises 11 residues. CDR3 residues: CACQVGNTIYF. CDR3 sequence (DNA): TGTGCCTGTCAGGTCGGAAACACCATATATTTT.

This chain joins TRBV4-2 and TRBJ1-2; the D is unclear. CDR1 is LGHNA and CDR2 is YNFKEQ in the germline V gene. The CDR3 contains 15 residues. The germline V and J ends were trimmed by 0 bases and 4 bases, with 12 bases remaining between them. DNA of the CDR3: TGTGCCAGCAGCCAAGATGTGGGCCAGGTCTATGGCTACACCTTC. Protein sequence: CASSQDVGQVYGYTF.

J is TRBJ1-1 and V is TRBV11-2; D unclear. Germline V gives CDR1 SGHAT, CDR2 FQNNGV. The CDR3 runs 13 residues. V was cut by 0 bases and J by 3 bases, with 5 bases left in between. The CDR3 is CASSLDLYTEAFF. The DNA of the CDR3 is TGTGCCAGCAGCTTAGATCTGTACACTGAAGCTTTCTTT.

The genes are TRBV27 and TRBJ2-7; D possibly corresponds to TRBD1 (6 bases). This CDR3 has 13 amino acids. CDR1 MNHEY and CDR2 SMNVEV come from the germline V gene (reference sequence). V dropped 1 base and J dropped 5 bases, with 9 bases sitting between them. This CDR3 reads CASSLYQGNEQYF. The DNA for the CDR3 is TGTGCCAGCAGTTTATATCAGGGGAACGAGCAGTACTTC.

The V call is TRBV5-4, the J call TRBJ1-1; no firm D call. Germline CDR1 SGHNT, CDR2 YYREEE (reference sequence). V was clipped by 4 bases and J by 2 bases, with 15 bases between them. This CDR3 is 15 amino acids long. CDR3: CASSRGGTPNTEAFF. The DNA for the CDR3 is TGTGCCAGCAGCCGCGGCGGAACTCCTAACACTGAAGCTTTCTTT.

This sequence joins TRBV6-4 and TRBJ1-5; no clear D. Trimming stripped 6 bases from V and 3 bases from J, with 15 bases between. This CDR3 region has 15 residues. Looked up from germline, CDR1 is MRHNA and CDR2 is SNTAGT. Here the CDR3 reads CASRPFRTVNQPQHF. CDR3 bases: TGTGCCAGCAGACCCTTCCGCACAGTCAATCAGCCCCAGCATTTT.

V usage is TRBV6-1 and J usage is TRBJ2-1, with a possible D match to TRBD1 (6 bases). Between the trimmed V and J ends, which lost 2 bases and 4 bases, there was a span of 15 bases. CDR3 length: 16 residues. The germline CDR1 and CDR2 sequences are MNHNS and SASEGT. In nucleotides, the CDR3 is TGTGCCAGCAGTGAATTTGACAGGACGAGGTACAATGAGCAGTTCTTC. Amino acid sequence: CASSEFDRTRYNEQFF.